Following are 11 T cell receptor beta chains from one sample sequenced in a study of OX40 agonist ivuxolimab in advanced cancers. Data came from immunoSEQ multiplex PCR; TCRdb stores just in-frame clones and leaves some out. The sample lists roughly 100,000 clones, roughly 89% occurring once. Here the sequenced sample was CD4+ or CD8+ T cells sorted from blood, taken in a trial of the OX40 agonist ivuxolimab. These receptors were collected from an adult with an advanced solid tumor such as melanoma, head and neck, liver or kidney cancer.

The V call is TRBV18, the J call TRBJ2-1; D unresolved. The V end lost 1 base, the J end lost 7 bases, and 14 bases lay between the germline ends. CDR1 and CDR2 (germline): KGHSH, LQKENI. CDR3 length: 15 amino acids. CDR3 sequence (DNA): TGTGCCAGCTCACCACAAGTGGCCCAAGCAAATGAGCAGTTCTTC. Encoded protein: CASSPQVAQANEQFF. Looking up the rest from reference TRBV18 and TRBJ2-1 gives the full variable domain: NAGVMQNPRHLVRRRGQEARLRCSPMKGHSHVYWYRQLPEEGLKFMVYLQKENIIDESGMPKERFSAEFPKEGPSILRIQQVVRGDSAAYFCASSPQVAQANEQFFGPGTRLTVL.

The V and J genes are TRBV7-2 and TRBJ2-2; the D gene is possibly TRBD1 (5 bases). V shed 2 bases and J shed 4 bases, with 17 bases lying between them. The germline CDR1 and CDR2 sequences are SGHTA and FQGNSA. There are 17 residues in the CDR3. CDR3 residues: CASSLSPDKARTGELFF. The CDR3 DNA is TGTGCCAGCAGCTTATCCCCGGACAAGGCGCGCACCGGGGAGCTGTTTTTT.

This chain uses TRBV10-3 with TRBJ2-7; D may correspond to TRBD1 or TRBD2 (5 bases each). The V gene lost 3 bases and the J gene lost 6 bases, with 15 bases spanning the gap. Looked up from germline, CDR1 is ENHRY and CDR2 is SYGVKD. CDR3 size: 14 residues. CDR3 region: CAISELQELAEQYF. The CDR3 DNA is TGTGCCATCAGTGAACTACAGGAGCTAGCCGAGCAGTACTTC.

The genes are TRBV7-3 and TRBJ2-1, with D hard to call. The germline V gene has CDR1 SGHTA and CDR2 FQGTGA. This CDR3 is 13 amino acids long. V gave up 3 bases and J gave up 5 bases, with 8 bases separating them. The CDR3 loop is CASSLTRNNEQFF. The CDR3 DNA is TGTGCCAGCAGCTTGACCCGGAACAATGAGCAGTTCTTC.

The chain carries TRBV14 and TRBJ2-4; weak D call: TRBD2 (6 bases). CDR1 is SGHDN, CDR2 FVKESK, per germline. The CDR3 is 14 amino acids. Trimming took 5 bases from V and 1 from J, leaving 9 bases between them. Here the CDR3 DNA reads TGTGCCAGCAGCTTAGGAGGGGCCAAAAACATTCAGTACTTC. It codes for CASSLGGAKNIQYF.

The V call is TRBV7-2, the J call TRBJ2-1; TRBD2 aligns across 13 bases. Trimming took 5 bases from V and 7 from J; bases not matched to a gene: 8. CDR1 and CDR2 (germline): SGHTA, FQGNSA. This CDR3 has 16 residues. The CDR3 coding sequence is TGTGCCAGCAGCCCTCAACTAGCGGGAGGGCGGAATGAGCAGTTCTTC. Protein sequence: CASSPQLAGGRNEQFF.

V is TRBV5-6 and J is TRBJ2-5; D is possibly TRBD1 (8 bases). Germline V gene data show CDR1 as SGHDT and CDR2 as YYEEEE. Trimming stripped 5 bases from V and 4 bases from J, with 21 bases between. This CDR3 is 16 amino acids long. The DNA for the CDR3 is TGTGCCAGCAGGAGCTACAGACAGGGGAGGGGAGAGACCCAGTACTTC. Translation: CASRSYRQGRGETQYF.

This chain joins TRBV6-5 and TRBJ1-3; possible D gene TRBD1, 5 bases. The CDR3 extends over 14 amino acids. CDR1 is MNHEY and CDR2 is SVGAGI in the germline V gene. V lost 4 bases, J lost 0 bases, and 7 bases lay in between. Here the CDR3 reads CASSSGASGNTIYF. CDR3 DNA sequence: TGTGCCAGCAGTTCCGGGGCCTCTGGAAACACCATATATTTT.

This clone ranks as medium-sized. The chain has TRBV6-5 and TRBJ2-3, with 10 bases identical to TRBD2. The junction had 6 bases not matched to a gene; V was cut back by 6 bases and J by 3 bases. Germline V gives CDR1 MNHEY, CDR2 SVGAGI. This CDR3 has 15 amino acids. The CDR3 is CASSSAGGGTDTQYF. The CDR3, as DNA: TGTGCCAGCAGCTCAGCGGGAGGGGGAACAGATACGCAGTATTTT.

The chain links TRBV13 to TRBJ2-1, with 7 bases matching TRBD2. The V segment lost 5 bases and the J segment 15 bases; nucleotides outside the gene matches: 13. Germline lookup yields CDR1 PRHDT and CDR2 FYEKMQ (reference sequence). The CDR3 has 13 residues. The CDR3 bases are TGTGCCAGCAGCGCGAGCGGACTAGTATCGCTGTTCTTC. Translated: CASSASGLVSLFF.

This clone was observed a few times. In nucleotides, the CDR3 is TGCGCCAGCAAACGGGACCCTCTTTCCTACGAGCAGTACTTC. It specifies CASKRDPLSYEQYF. The J gene is TRBJ2-7, the V gene TRBV5-1, with D possibly being TRBD1 or TRBD2 (5 bases each). Trimming cost V 6 bases and J 1 base, with 14 bases left between them. CDR1 SGHRS and CDR2 YFSETQ come from the germline V gene. The CDR3 has 14 residues.